The 9 T cell receptor beta chains listed next were all sequenced from one sample in a study of radiotherapy plus CTLA-4 blockade in lung cancer. Clones were read by immunoSEQ multiplex PCR, and TCRdb kept only the in-frame ones, dropping some. The sample lists 95,000 to 150,000 clones; 90% were seen once. Sequenced here: peripheral blood, sampled from a patient treated with radiotherapy plus ipilimumab. These receptors came from a human donor with non-small cell lung cancer that progressed on radiotherapy plus ipilimumab.

J is TRBJ2-7 and V is TRBV6-6; D may match TRBD1 or TRBD2 (5 bases each). V was shortened by 2 bases and J by 0 bases, with 5 bases between the two germline ends. CDR3 length: 13 residues. Germline assignment: CDR1 MNHNY and CDR2 SVGAGI (reference sequence). For the CDR3, the DNA is TGTGCCAGCAGTTACGGGACCTCCTACGAGCAGTACTTC. Protein product: CASSYGTSYEQYF.

The rearrangement links TRBV28 to TRBJ1-1; D not resolved. Between the trimmed V and J ends, which lost 8 bases and 0 bases, there was a span of 4 bases. This CDR3 has 11 residues. Germline CDR1 is MDHEN and CDR2 is SYDVKM. The CDR3 sequence: CASLMNTEAFF. The CDR3 coding sequence is TGTGCCAGCCTCATGAACACTGAAGCTTTCTTT.

This rearrangement joins TRBV5-6 to TRBJ1-2; TRBD1 might be the D (5 bases). Trimming removed 7 bases from V and 9 bases from J, with 25 bases in between. The CDR3 has 15 amino acids. Per the germline V gene, CDR1 is SGHDT and CDR2 is YYEEEE. The DNA for the CDR3 is TGTGCCAGCGGACCCGGGAGGGGAATTAGGGAAAGCTACACCTTC. Translation gives CASGPGRGIRESYTF.

The rearrangement links TRBV11-3 to TRBJ2-7; the D gene is possibly TRBD2 (5 bases). This CDR3 has 13 amino acids. The germline V and J ends were trimmed by 0 bases and 6 bases, with 9 bases remaining between them. CDR1 and CDR2 from the germline V gene are SGHNT and YENEEA. CDR3 nucleotide sequence: TGTGCCAGCAGCTTAGATCTGAGGGCCGAGCAGTACTTC. It yields the protein CASSLDLRAEQYF. Together with reference TRBV11-3 and TRBJ2-7, the CDR3 gives the full variable domain: EAGVVQSPRYKIIEKKQPVAFWCNPISGHNTLYWYLQNLGQGPELLIRYENEEAVDDSQLPKDRFSAERLKGVDSTLKIQPAELGDSAVYLCASSLDLRAEQYFGPGTRLTVT.

V usage is TRBV30 and J usage is TRBJ2-3; D is uncertain. CDR1 GTSNPN and CDR2 SVGIG come from the germline V gene (reference sequence). Trimming cost V 0 bases and J 3 bases, with 7 bases left between them. This CDR3 is built from 13 residues. The CDR3 nucleotides are TGTGCCTGGAGTGTACGTTTGACAGATACGCAGTATTTT. Its protein product is CAWSVRLTDTQYF.

This rearrangement joins TRBV7-2 to TRBJ2-7; 9 bases agree with TRBD1. Germline V lookup: CDR1 SGHTA, CDR2 FQGNSA. The CDR3 is made up of 15 amino acids. V was pared by 5 bases and J by 5 bases, with 10 bases of the junction left unmatched. DNA of the CDR3: TGTGCCAGCAGCCCACTGGGGACAGGGAACAACGAGCAGTACTTC. Translation gives CASSPLGTGNNEQYF.

The chain uses TRBV25-1 and TRBJ2-5; 9 nucleotides match TRBD2. Trimming cost V 2 bases and J 5 bases; bases outside gene matches: 6. This CDR3 has 15 residues. The germline V gene has CDR1 MGHDK and CDR2 SYGVNS. CDR3 nucleotide sequence: TGTGCCAGCAGTGAAACGGGACTAGCTTGGGAGACCCAGTACTTC. Translating gives CASSETGLAWETQYF.

The chain combines TRBV10-2 with TRBJ2-7; D is uncertain. Germline assignment: CDR1 WSHSY and CDR2 SAAADI. This CDR3 contains 13 residues. With 10 bases removed from V and 2 bases from J, the gap between germline ends came to 15 bases. In DNA form, the CDR3 reads TGCGCCACCGGCCTCGTTAAAGCCTACGAGCAGTACTTC. Its protein is CATGLVKAYEQYF.

In its sample, this clone was seen a few times. This chain connects TRBV19 to TRBJ1-4; perhaps TRBD1 as D (5 bases). Germline lookup yields CDR1 LNHDA and CDR2 SQIVND (reference sequence). V was clipped by 4 bases and J by 0 bases, with 12 bases between them. The CDR3 consists of 16 residues. This chain's CDR3 is CASSRRGTSTNEKLFF. The CDR3 coding sequence is TGTGCCAGTAGTAGGAGGGGAACCTCAACTAATGAAAAACTGTTTTTT.